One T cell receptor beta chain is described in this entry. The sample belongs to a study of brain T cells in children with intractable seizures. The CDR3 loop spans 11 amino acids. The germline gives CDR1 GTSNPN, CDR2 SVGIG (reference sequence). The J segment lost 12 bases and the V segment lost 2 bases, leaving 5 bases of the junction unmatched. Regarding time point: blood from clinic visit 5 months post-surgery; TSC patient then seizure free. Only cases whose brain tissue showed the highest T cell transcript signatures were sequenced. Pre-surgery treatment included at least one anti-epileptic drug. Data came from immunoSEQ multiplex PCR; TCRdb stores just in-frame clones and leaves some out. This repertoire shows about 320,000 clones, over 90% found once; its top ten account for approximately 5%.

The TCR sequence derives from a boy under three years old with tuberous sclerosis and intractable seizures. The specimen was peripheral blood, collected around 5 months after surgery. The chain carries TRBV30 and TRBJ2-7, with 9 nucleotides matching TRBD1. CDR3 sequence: CAWSLGQGLYF. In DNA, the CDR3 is TGTGCCTGGAGTTTGGGACAGGGACTGTACTTC.